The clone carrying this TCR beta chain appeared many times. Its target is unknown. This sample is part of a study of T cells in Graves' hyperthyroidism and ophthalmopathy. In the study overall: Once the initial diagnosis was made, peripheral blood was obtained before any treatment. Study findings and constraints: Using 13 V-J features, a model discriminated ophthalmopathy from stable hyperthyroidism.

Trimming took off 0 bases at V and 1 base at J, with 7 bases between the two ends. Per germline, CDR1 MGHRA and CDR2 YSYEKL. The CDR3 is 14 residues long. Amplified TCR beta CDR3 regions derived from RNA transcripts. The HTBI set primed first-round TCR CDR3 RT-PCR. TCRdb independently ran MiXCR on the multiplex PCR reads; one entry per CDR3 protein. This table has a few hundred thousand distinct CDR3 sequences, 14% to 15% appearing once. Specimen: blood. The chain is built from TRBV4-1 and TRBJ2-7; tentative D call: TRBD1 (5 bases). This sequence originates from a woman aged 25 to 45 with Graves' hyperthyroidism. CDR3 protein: CASSQDPGSYEQYF. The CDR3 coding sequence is TGCGCCAGCAGCCAAGATCCAGGGTCCTACGAGCAGTACTTC.